The table lists the clone carrying this T cell receptor (beta chain) with many counts. Its target is unknown. The authors gated naive CD8 T cells as CD8+CD4-CCR7+CD45RA+ for sorting. The CDR3 totals 14 residues. With 4 bases removed from V and 8 bases from J, the gap between germline ends came to 17 bases. Germline V lookup: CDR1 MNHEY, CDR2 SMNVEV (reference sequence). Generation of bulk TCR libraries relied on previously described methods and listed TCR primers. TCRdb re-analysed the PCR reads in MiXCR, keeping a single row per CDR3 protein. The sample carries just under 650,000 distinct CDR3 sequences, 15% to 20% recorded once. These data originate in a study of molecular identifiers for immune sequencing clone quantification. Study-wide results and limits: The study found clones above 20 RNA copies held over 98% of effector molecules and under 1% in naive cells.

This receptor was identified in a human donor in good health. Some libraries in this study had Jurkat cell RNA spiked in. Material for sequencing was naive CD8+ T cells from blood, with Jurkat cell RNA spiked in. This sample's subset: FACS-sorted CD8+CD4-CCR7+CD45RA+ naive T cells. This chain connects TRBV27 to TRBJ1-1, with unresolved D. CDR3 bases: TGTGCCAGCAGTTCTAAGTTGATACACTGGGAAGCTTTCTTT. Residues: CASSSKLIHWEAFF.